The 29 T cell receptor beta chains below all came from one sample that was sequenced in a study of CD8 T cells in Susac syndrome. Reverse transcription used about 0.45 to 1 ug RNA and random hexamers. TCRdb independently ran MiXCR on the immunoSEQ multiplex PCR reads; one entry per CDR3 protein. The table records over 120,000 distinct CDR3 sequences, 95% of them present only once. Sequenced sample: CD4+ T cells from PBMCs. These receptors originate from a human donor with Susac syndrome.

The chain has TRBV4-2 and TRBJ2-6; D is unresolved. Germline-derived CDR1 and CDR2 are LGHNA and YNFKEQ. V lost 0 bases and J 0 bases, leaving 12 bases between the germline ends. The CDR3 runs to 18 residues. CDR3 bases: TGTGCCAGCAGCCAAGATTTAGTTAGAGACTCTGGGGCCAACGTCCTGACTTTC. Amino acid sequence: CASSQDLVRDSGANVLTF.

The J gene is TRBJ2-3, the V gene TRBV15; TRBD1 is a possible D gene (5 bases). CDR3 length equals 15 residues. Germline CDR1 LNHNV, CDR2 YYDKDF (reference sequence). V was cut by 0 bases and J by 2 bases, with 9 bases left in between. The chain's CDR3 is CATSRDPGITDTQYF. The CDR3 coding sequence is TGTGCCACCAGCAGAGATCCAGGGATCACAGATACGCAGTATTTT.

The CDR3 DNA sequence: TGTGCCAGCAGCTCAACCAGGGATGGCTACACCTTC. It is translated as CASSSTRDGYTF. J is TRBJ1-2 and V is TRBV7-2; a possible D gene is TRBD1 (5 bases). The CDR3 has 12 amino acids. Germline V gene lookup returns CDR1 SGHTA and CDR2 FQGNSA. Trimming shortened V by 4 bases and J by 6 bases, and 9 bases separated the two germline ends.

The chain links TRBV20-1 to TRBJ2-7; 10 nucleotides line up with TRBD1. J gave up 4 bases and V 5 bases, and 8 bases lay outside the gene matches. There are 14 residues in the CDR3. Germline assignment: CDR1 DFQATT and CDR2 SNEGSKA (reference sequence). CDR3 residues: CSASVGTGVYEQYF. DNA for the CDR3: TGCAGTGCTTCCGTCGGGACAGGGGTTTACGAGCAGTACTTC.

The chain is built from TRBV6-1 and TRBJ1-5; a weak D match, TRBD1 (5 bases). The CDR3 is made up of 15 amino acids. Germline V gene sequence: CDR1 MNHNS, CDR2 SASEGT. Trimming removed 5 bases at V and 4 bases at J, with 15 bases between. The CDR3 DNA reads TGTGCCAGCAGTCGGGGGGAAGGGTCAAATCAGCCCCAGCATTTT. It yields the protein CASSRGEGSNQPQHF.

The chain has TRBV9 and TRBJ2-7; D gene ambiguous. The CDR3 loop spans 14 amino acids. Per germline, CDR1 SGDLS and CDR2 YYNGEE. V was shortened by 0 bases and J by 4 bases, with 11 bases between the two germline ends. The CDR3 is CASSVGPEKYEQYF. In nucleotides, the CDR3 is TGTGCCAGCAGCGTAGGTCCAGAAAAATACGAGCAGTACTTC.

CDR3 loop: CSAREPSGRYEQYF. CDR3 DNA sequence: TGCAGTGCTAGAGAGCCTAGCGGGAGATACGAGCAGTACTTC. The chain joins TRBV20-1 to TRBJ2-7; 10 positions match TRBD2. V lost 0 bases and J lost 4; bases outside the gene matches: 3. This CDR3 comprises 14 residues. Germline CDR1 is DFQATT and CDR2 is SNEGSKA (reference sequence).

This chain joins TRBV3-1 and TRBJ1-2; TRBD1 aligns across 7 bases. The V gene end was trimmed by 3 bases and the J gene end by 7 bases; junction bases not matched to a gene: 2. Germline loops: CDR1 LGHDT, CDR2 YNNKEL (reference sequence). This CDR3 has 12 residues. The CDR3 loop reads CASSQTGIGYTF. In DNA, the CDR3 is TGTGCCAGCAGCCAGACAGGGATTGGCTACACCTTC.

The gene calls are TRBV2 and TRBJ2-7, with D hard to call. Germline loops: CDR1 SNHLY, CDR2 FYNNEI. Deletions cut 7 bases from V and 3 bases from J, with 13 bases between. The CDR3 has 13 residues. In DNA form, the CDR3 reads TGTGCCAGCAAATTCCCTGGAGACTACGAGCAGTACTTC. It specifies CASKFPGDYEQYF.

This chain connects TRBV6-6 to TRBJ2-2, with D maybe TRBD2 (5 bases). V dropped 9 bases and J dropped 1 base, with 12 bases sitting between them. Germline V gives CDR1 MNHNY, CDR2 SVGAGI (reference sequence). CDR3 length: 14 residues. CDR3 nucleotides: TGTGCCAGTAAAGGCGAGGGGAACACCGGGGAGCTGTTTTTT. It encodes CASKGEGNTGELFF.

V gene TRBV3-1 combines with J gene TRBJ2-7; D gene uncertain. V was shortened by 4 bases and J by 7 bases, with 8 bases between the two germline ends. The germline V gene encodes CDR1 LGHDT and CDR2 YNNKEL (reference sequence). The CDR3 totals 11 residues. The CDR3 coding sequence is TGTGCCAGCAGCCGTGCGTGGGAGCAGTACTTC. Amino acid sequence: CASSRAWEQYF.

This clonotype turned up a few times. V usage is TRBV12-3 or TRBV12-4 and J usage is TRBJ2-5; D unresolved. V gave up 3 bases and J gave up 1 base, with 9 bases separating them. The length of the CDR3 is 14 residues. This CDR3 is CASSFRRPQETQYF. Here the CDR3 DNA reads TGTGCCAGCAGTTTTCGGCGTCCCCAAGAGACCCAGTACTTC.

The chain employs TRBV6-5 and TRBJ2-7; TRBD2 agrees at 10 bases. The CDR3 loop spans 14 amino acids. Germline CDR1 MNHEY, CDR2 SVGAGI. The V and J ends lost 7 bases and 3 bases, in that order; junction bases with no gene match: 6. The CDR3 protein is CASTWTSGSYEQYF. The CDR3, as DNA: TGTGCCAGCACCTGGACTAGCGGAAGCTACGAGCAGTACTTC.

The chain uses TRBV29-1 and TRBJ1-2; TRBD1 might be the D (6 bases). Germline lookup yields CDR1 SQVTM and CDR2 ANQGSEA. The length of the CDR3 is 14 residues. V shed 7 bases and J shed 4 bases, with 19 bases lying between them. This CDR3 reads CSAVPGGAGYGYTF. The CDR3 DNA follows: TGCAGCGCCGTACCTGGGGGCGCTGGCTATGGCTACACCTTC.

The rearrangement uses TRBV5-1 and TRBJ2-7; D unresolved. The germline V gene encodes CDR1 SGHRS and CDR2 YFSETQ. This CDR3 comprises 16 residues. V lost 0 bases and J lost 4, with 17 bases in between. The CDR3 nucleotides read TGCGCCAGCAGCTTGGAGGTCGGCGGCGAACGATACGAGCAGTACTTC. This translates into CASSLEVGGERYEQYF. Combining the CDR3 with reference TRBV5-1 and TRBJ2-7 gives the whole variable domain KAGVTQTPRYLIKTRGQQVTLSCSPISGHRSVSWYQQTPGQGLQFLFEYFSETQRNKGNFPGRFSGRQFSNSRSEMNVSTLELGDSALYLCASSLEVGGERYEQYFGPGTRLTVT.

This chain links TRBV20-1 with TRBJ1-5; D may be TRBD1 (5 bases). The CDR3 runs to 14 residues. Germline assignment: CDR1 DFQATT and CDR2 SNEGSKA (reference sequence). V lost 3 bases, J lost 2 bases, and 11 bases lay in between. The CDR3 DNA follows: TGCAGTGCTAGTGCAGGGTGGGGCAATCAGCCCCAGCATTTT. It translates to CSASAGWGNQPQHF.

The chain recombines TRBV29-1 with TRBJ1-2; 9 bases align to TRBD1. This CDR3 contains 12 residues. V lost 7 bases to trimming and J lost 5 bases; unmatched junction nucleotides: 5. Germline CDR1 SQVTM, CDR2 ANQGSEA. The CDR3 nucleotides are TGCAGCGCGGGACAGGGCGAGTATGGCTACACCTTC. This encodes CSAGQGEYGYTF.

This clonotype was recorded a few times. The gene calls are TRBV25-1 and TRBJ2-7, with 9 bases identical to TRBD2. The germline CDR1 and CDR2 sequences are MGHDK and SYGVNS. The length of the CDR3 is 13 residues. Trimming at V came to 5 bases and at J to 5 bases, leaving 4 bases not matched to a gene. The CDR3: CASSRLAEDEQYF. The CDR3 DNA sequence: TGTGCCAGCAGTCGACTAGCGGAGGACGAGCAGTACTTC.

This clonotype has just one count. The chain couples TRBV15 to TRBJ1-1; D is uncertain. The CDR3 contains 14 residues. Germline V gene lookup returns CDR1 LNHNV and CDR2 YYDKDF (reference sequence). Trimming left V 1 base short and J 5 bases short, with 11 bases between. CDR3: CATSRGRFRTEAFF. In DNA, the CDR3 is TGTGCCACCAGCAGAGGCAGGTTTAGAACTGAAGCTTTCTTT.

This clonotype was detected only once. This chain connects TRBV4-1 to TRBJ1-2; 10 nucleotides match TRBD1. The V segment lost 5 bases and the J segment 7 bases; nucleotides outside the gene matches: 10. Germline loops: CDR1 MGHRA, CDR2 YSYEKL. The CDR3 sequence is 15 residues long. CDR3 sequence: CASSVGGTGAGGYTF. For the CDR3, the DNA is TGCGCCAGCAGCGTAGGGGGGACAGGGGCAGGTGGCTACACCTTC.

This chain uses TRBV29-1 with TRBJ2-3; 13 bases agree with TRBD2. After removal of 2 bases from V and 6 bases from J, the junction contained 11 bases not matched to a gene. The CDR3 extends over 17 amino acids. Germline CDR1 is SQVTM and CDR2 is ANQGSEA. In nucleotides, the CDR3 is TGCAGCGTTGAACGGGGACTAGCGGGATTTTATACGGATACGCAGTATTTT. It codes for CSVERGLAGFYTDTQYF.

The genes are TRBV24-1 and TRBJ2-5; 9 nucleotides line up with TRBD2. The junction had 3 bases not matched to a gene; V was cut back by 3 bases and J by 2 bases. This CDR3 region has 15 residues. The germline CDR1 and CDR2 sequences are KGHDR and SFDVKD. As DNA, the CDR3 is TGTGCCACCAGTGATACGACTAGCGGACAAGAGACCCAGTACTTC. Amino acids: CATSDTTSGQETQYF.

This sequence joins TRBV3-1 and TRBJ2-1; D might be TRBD2 (6 bases). In germline, CDR1 is LGHDT, CDR2 YNNKEL (reference sequence). This CDR3 contains 18 residues. Trimming removed 3 bases at V and 8 bases at J, with 26 bases between. The CDR3 spells CASSQDGWTAKGLDEQFF. The CDR3 DNA is TGTGCCAGCAGCCAGGATGGGTGGACGGCGAAGGGACTGGATGAGCAGTTCTTC.

The chain couples TRBV27 to TRBJ1-2; TRBD1 is a possible D gene (6 bases). The V and J ends lost 7 bases and 4 bases respectively, with 16 bases between them. The CDR3 runs to 14 residues. Germline CDR1 reads MNHEY; CDR2 reads SMNVEV (reference sequence). The CDR3 sequence: CASKNTGRGYGYTF. Here the CDR3 DNA reads TGTGCCAGCAAAAACACGGGCAGGGGCTATGGCTACACCTTC.

A few counts support this clonotype. The V and J genes are TRBV29-1 and TRBJ1-1; D uncertain. V was pared by 4 bases and J by 0 bases, with 9 bases between. The CDR3 runs to 13 residues. CDR1 SQVTM and CDR2 ANQGSEA come from the germline V gene. CDR3 coding DNA: TGCAGCGTTGCAGGAGTTATGAACACTGAAGCTTTCTTT. Its translation: CSVAGVMNTEAFF.

V usage is TRBV12-3 or TRBV12-4 and J usage is TRBJ2-2; 10 nucleotides align to TRBD2. The CDR3 has 18 amino acids. V shed 6 bases and J 0 bases; nucleotides not matched to a gene: 10. The CDR3 nucleotides are TGTGCCAGCAGCACTAGCGGGGCGACGTTCGCGAACACCGGGGAGCTGTTTTTT. Its protein product is CASSTSGATFANTGELFF.

V and J are TRBV29-1 and TRBJ2-3, with D perhaps matching TRBD1 (5 bases). This CDR3 comprises 13 residues. V lost 0 bases, J lost 5 bases, and 9 bases lay in between. In germline, CDR1 is SQVTM, CDR2 ANQGSEA. The CDR3, as DNA: TGCAGCGTTGAAGATTTCCAGGGAGATACGCAGTATTTT. It translates to CSVEDFQGDTQYF.

V is TRBV20-1 and J is TRBJ2-5; D gene unclear. Germline-derived CDR1 and CDR2 are DFQATT and SNEGSKA (reference sequence). Deletions cut 8 bases from V and 5 bases from J, with 15 bases between. The CDR3 covers 12 residues. CDR3 in amino acids: CSRVGPGETQYF. The CDR3 DNA sequence: TGCAGTCGTGTTGGCCCCGGGGAGACCCAGTACTTC.

The V and J genes are TRBV29-1 and TRBJ1-2; 9 bases align to TRBD1. V lost 0 bases, J lost 4 bases, and 6 bases stayed unmatched. Germline CDR1 and CDR2: SQVTM and ANQGSEA. CDR3 length: 15 residues. The CDR3 spells CSVEEGTGTPYGYTF. In nucleotides, the CDR3 is TGCAGCGTTGAAGAAGGGACAGGGACTCCCTATGGCTACACCTTC.